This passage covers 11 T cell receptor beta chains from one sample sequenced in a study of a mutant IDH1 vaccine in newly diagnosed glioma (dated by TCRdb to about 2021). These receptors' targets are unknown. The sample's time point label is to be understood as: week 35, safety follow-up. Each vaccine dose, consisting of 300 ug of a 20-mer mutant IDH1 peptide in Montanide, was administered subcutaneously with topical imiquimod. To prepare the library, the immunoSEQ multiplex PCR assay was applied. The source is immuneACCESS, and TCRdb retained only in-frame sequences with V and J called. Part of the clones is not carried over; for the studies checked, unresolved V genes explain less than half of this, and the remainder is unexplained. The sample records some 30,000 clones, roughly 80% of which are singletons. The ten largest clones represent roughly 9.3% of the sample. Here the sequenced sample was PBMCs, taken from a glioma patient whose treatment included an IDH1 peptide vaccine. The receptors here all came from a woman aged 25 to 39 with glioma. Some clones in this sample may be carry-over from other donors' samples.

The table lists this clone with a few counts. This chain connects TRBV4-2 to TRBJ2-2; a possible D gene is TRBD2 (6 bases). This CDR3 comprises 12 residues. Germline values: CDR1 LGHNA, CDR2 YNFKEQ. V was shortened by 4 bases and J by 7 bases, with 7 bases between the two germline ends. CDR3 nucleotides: TGTGCCAGCAGCCGGGAGGACGGGGAGCTGTTTTTT. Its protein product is CASSREDGELFF.

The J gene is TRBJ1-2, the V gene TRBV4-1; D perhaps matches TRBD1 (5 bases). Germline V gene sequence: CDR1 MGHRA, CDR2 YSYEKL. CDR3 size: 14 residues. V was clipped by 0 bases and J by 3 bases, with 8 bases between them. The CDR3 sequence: CASSQEWGYYGYTF. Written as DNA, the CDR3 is TGCGCCAGCAGCCAAGAATGGGGGTACTATGGCTACACCTTC.

The CDR3 protein is CASSDSYEQYF. CDR3 bases: TGTGCCAGCAGTGACAGTTACGAGCAGTACTTC. The rearrangement joins TRBV2 to TRBJ2-7, with no clear D. The V gene lost 3 bases and the J gene lost 4 bases, with 4 bases spanning the gap. Per germline, CDR1 SNHLY and CDR2 FYNNEI. The CDR3 consists of 11 residues.

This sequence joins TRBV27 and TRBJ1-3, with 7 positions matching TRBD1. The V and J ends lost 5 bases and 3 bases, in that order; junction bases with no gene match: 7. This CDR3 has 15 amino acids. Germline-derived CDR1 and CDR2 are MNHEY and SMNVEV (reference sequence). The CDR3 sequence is CASSPQGRSGNTIYF. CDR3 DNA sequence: TGTGCCAGCAGTCCACAGGGGAGGAGTGGAAACACCATATATTTT.

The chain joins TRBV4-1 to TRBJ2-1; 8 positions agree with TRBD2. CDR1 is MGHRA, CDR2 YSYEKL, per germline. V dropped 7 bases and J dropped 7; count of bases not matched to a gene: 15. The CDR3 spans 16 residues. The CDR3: CASTPWVRSGRNEQFF. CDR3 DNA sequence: TGCGCCAGCACCCCCTGGGTAAGAAGCGGGAGAAATGAGCAGTTCTTC.

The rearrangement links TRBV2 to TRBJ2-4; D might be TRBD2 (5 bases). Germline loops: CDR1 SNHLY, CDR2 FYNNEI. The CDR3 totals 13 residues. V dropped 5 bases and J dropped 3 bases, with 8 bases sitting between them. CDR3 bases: TGTGCCAGCAGTTTGAGGGACAAAAACATTCAGTACTTC. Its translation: CASSLRDKNIQYF.

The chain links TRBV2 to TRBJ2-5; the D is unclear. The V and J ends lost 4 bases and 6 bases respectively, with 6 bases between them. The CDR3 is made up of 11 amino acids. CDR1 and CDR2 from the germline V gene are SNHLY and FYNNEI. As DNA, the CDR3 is TGTGCCAGCAGTGGAACGCAGACCCAGTACTTC. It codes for CASSGTQTQYF.

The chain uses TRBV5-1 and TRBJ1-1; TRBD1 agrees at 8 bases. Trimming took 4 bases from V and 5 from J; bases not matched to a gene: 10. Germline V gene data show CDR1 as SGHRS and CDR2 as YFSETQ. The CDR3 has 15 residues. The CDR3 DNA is TGCGCCAGCAGCCCCTGGGCAGGGGGCGAAACTGAAGCTTTCTTT. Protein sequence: CASSPWAGGETEAFF. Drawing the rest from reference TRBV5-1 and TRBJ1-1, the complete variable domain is KAGVTQTPRYLIKTRGQQVTLSCSPISGHRSVSWYQQTPGQGLQFLFEYFSETQRNKGNFPGRFSGRQFSNSRSEMNVSTLELGDSALYLCASSPWAGGETEAFFGQGTRLTVV.

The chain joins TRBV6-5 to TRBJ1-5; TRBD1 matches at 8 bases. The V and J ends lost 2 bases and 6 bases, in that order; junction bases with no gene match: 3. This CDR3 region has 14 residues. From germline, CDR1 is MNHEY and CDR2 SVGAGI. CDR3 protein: CASSYGGTGQPQHF. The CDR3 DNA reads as TGTGCCAGCAGTTACGGAGGGACAGGTCAGCCCCAGCATTTT.

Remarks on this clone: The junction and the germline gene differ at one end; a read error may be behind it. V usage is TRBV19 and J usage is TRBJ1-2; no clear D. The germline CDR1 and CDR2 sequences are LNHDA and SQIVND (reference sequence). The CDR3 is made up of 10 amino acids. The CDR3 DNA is TGTGCGAGTAGAGGGTATGGCTACACCTTC. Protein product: CASRGYGYTF. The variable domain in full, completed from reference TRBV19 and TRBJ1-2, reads DGGITQSPKYLFRKEGQNVTLSCEQNLNHDAMYWYRQDPGQGLRLIYYSQIVNDFQKGDIAEGYSVSREKKESFPLTVTSAQKNPTAFYLCASRGYGYTFGSGTRLTVV.

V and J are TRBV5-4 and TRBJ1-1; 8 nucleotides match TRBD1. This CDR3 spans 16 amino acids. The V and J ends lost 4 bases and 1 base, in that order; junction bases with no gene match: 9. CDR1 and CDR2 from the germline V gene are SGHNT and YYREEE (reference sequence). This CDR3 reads CASSHSRDRPNTEAFF. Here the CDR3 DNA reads TGTGCCAGCAGCCATTCCCGGGACAGGCCGAACACTGAAGCTTTCTTT.